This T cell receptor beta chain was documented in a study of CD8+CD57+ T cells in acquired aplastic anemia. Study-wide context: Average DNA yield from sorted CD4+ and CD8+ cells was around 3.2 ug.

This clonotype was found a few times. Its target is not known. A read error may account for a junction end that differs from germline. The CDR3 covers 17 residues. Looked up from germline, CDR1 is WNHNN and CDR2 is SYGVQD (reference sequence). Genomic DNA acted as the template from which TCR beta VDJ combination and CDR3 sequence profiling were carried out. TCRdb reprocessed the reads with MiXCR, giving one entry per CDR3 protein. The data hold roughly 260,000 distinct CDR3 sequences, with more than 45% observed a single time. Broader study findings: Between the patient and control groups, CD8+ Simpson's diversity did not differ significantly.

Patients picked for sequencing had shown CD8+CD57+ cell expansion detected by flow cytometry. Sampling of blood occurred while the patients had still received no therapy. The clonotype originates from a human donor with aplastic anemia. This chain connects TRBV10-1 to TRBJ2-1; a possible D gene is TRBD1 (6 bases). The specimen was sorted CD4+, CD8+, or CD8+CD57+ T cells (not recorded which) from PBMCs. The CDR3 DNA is TGTGCCATCAGTGAGAATGGGGGCCTCCAACAGCGGAATGAGCAGTTCTTC. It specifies CAISENGGLQQRNEQFF.